This T cell receptor (beta chain) was identified in a study of Ad26.COV2.S vaccination and SARS-CoV-2 variants. This table comes from immunoSEQ multiplex PCR, and its TCRdb copy is limited to in-frame clones, with some not included. The table lists 360,000 or so clones, around 86% of them singletons. CDR1 is SGDLS, CDR2 YYNGEE, per germline. The CDR3 is 14 residues long. The V end lost 0 bases, the J end lost 2 bases, and 9 bases lay between the germline ends. The treatment was: roughly 20 received Ad26.COV2.S at low or high dose, single or two shots; a few received placebo; per-sample allocation not given. Samples were taken on day 63 after the first vaccine or placebo injection. Wuhan-strain SARS-CoV-2 spike was expressed by the Ad26 vector that made up the vaccine.

The sequence was collected from a person between 18 and 65 years old who received the Ad26.COV2.S COVID-19 vaccine or a placebo. This chain joins TRBV9 and TRBJ2-7; D unresolved. The sequencing used peripheral blood, collected in a trial of Ad26.COV2.S vaccine versus placebo. The CDR3 protein is CASSVDSSTYEQYF. CDR3 coding DNA: TGTGCCAGCAGCGTAGATTCGTCTACCTACGAGCAGTACTTC.